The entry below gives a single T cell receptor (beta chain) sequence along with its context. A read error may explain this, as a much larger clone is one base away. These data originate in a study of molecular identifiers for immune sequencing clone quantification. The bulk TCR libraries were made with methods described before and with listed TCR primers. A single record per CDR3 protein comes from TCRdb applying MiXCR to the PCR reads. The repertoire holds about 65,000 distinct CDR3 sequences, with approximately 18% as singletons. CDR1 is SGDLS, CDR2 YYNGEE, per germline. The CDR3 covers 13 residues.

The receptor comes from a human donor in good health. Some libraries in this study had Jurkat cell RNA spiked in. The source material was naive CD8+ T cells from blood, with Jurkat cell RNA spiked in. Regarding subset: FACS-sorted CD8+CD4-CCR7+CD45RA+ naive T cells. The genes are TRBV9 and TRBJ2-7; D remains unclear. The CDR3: CAGSVQPDYEQYF. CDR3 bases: TGTGCCGGCAGCGTACAGCCCGATTACGAGCAGTACTTC.